One and the same sample provided the 8 T cell receptor beta chains below, sequenced in a study of blood T cell repertoires in COVID-19. Measured with immunoSEQ multiplex PCR; TCRdb has only the in-frame clones, and not every one. The table records approximately 53,000 clones, roughly 87% of them present only once. Sample: peripheral blood. The receptors here all came from a woman at least 80 years old with COVID-19, enrolled during active disease.

The chain has TRBV19 and TRBJ2-7, with TRBD2 as a possible D gene (6 bases). Germline lookup yields CDR1 LNHDA and CDR2 SQIVND (reference sequence). The CDR3 has 13 amino acids. V lost 8 bases to trimming and J lost 2 bases, with 13 bases between them. CDR3 amino acids: CASGGTPTYEQYF. CDR3 coding DNA: TGTGCCAGTGGGGGGACGCCAACCTACGAGCAGTACTTC.

This clone was picked up a small number of times. The rearrangement links TRBV7-9 to TRBJ1-2; D is uncertain. CDR3 length: 14 amino acids. Germline V gene lookup returns CDR1 SEHNR and CDR2 FQNEAQ (reference sequence). V dropped 1 base and J dropped 4 bases, with 10 bases sitting between them. This CDR3 is CASSLDFTAYGYTF. The DNA of the CDR3 is TGTGCCAGCAGCTTAGATTTCACAGCCTATGGCTACACCTTC.

The chain combines TRBV6-1 with TRBJ2-3; D is undetermined. This CDR3 contains 14 residues. Looked up from germline, CDR1 is MNHNS and CDR2 is SASEGT. V dropped 2 bases and J dropped 1 base, with 7 bases sitting between them. Written as DNA, the CDR3 is TGTGCCAGCAGTGAAAGCCGGGGCACAGATACGCAGTATTTT. Its translation: CASSESRGTDTQYF.

The chain couples TRBV6-5 to TRBJ1-3; tentative D call: TRBD1 (5 bases). The germline V and J ends were trimmed by 0 bases and 8 bases, with 14 bases remaining between them. Germline CDR1 is MNHEY and CDR2 is SVGAGI. This CDR3 comprises 15 residues. CDR3 bases: TGTGCCAGCAGTTACTCCCGGGCAGGGCCCCACACCATATATTTT. Encoded protein: CASSYSRAGPHTIYF.

The rearrangement links TRBV5-4 to TRBJ2-1, with TRBD1 as a possible D gene (5 bases). Trimming took off 0 bases at V and 10 bases at J, with 11 bases between the two ends. Per the germline V gene, CDR1 is SGHNT and CDR2 is YYREEE (reference sequence). CDR3 size: 13 residues. The CDR3: CASSLATRGEQFF. DNA for the CDR3: TGTGCCAGCAGCTTGGCGACAAGGGGAGAGCAGTTCTTC.

This clone has just a few counts. The V call is TRBV10-2, the J call TRBJ1-1; no definite D call. Trimming took 5 bases from V and 3 from J, leaving 7 bases between them. The CDR3 totals 12 residues. Germline V lookup: CDR1 WSHSY, CDR2 SAAADI. CDR3 DNA: TGCGCCAGCAGTCGAGGCGACACTGAAGCTTTCTTT. Translation: CASSRGDTEAFF.

This clone has only a few counts. V gene TRBV6-1 combines with J gene TRBJ2-2; D uncertain. Trimming removed 2 bases at V and 6 bases at J, with 4 bases between. CDR3 length equals 12 residues. Germline V gene data show CDR1 as MNHNS and CDR2 as SASEGT. Written as DNA, the CDR3 is TGTGCCAGCAGTGAATATGCCGGGGAGCTGTTTTTT. Its protein product is CASSEYAGELFF.

V usage is TRBV18 and J usage is TRBJ1-1; D is possibly TRBD1 (5 bases). Trimming took off 1 base at V and 4 bases at J, with 10 bases between the two ends. Germline CDR1 reads KGHSH; CDR2 reads LQKENI. This CDR3 region has 14 residues. The CDR3 bases are TGTGCCAGCTCACCACTACCGGGGGGCACTGAAGCTTTCTTT. It codes for CASSPLPGGTEAFF.